This T cell receptor (beta chain) was captured by sequencing in a study of T cell changes during pregnancy in multiple sclerosis. Trimming removed 6 bases from V and 3 bases from J, with 8 bases in between. The V gene's germline CDR1 is MNHEY and CDR2 SVGAGI. The CDR3 extends over 13 amino acids. The protocol was immunoSEQ multiplex PCR, while the TCRdb copy is restricted to in-frame clones and leaves out a portion. The sample contains tens of thousands of clones, 94% of which appear only once. V gene TRBV6-5 combines with J gene TRBJ2-2; a weak D match, TRBD1 (5 bases). Specimen: CD8+ T cells from peripheral blood mononuclear cells, collected in the third trimester of pregnancy. This TCR was sampled from a female donor with multiple sclerosis, enrolled in a pregnancy study. This chain's CDR3 is CASSRQYTGELFF. The CDR3 bases are TGTGCCAGCAGCCGACAGTACACCGGGGAGCTGTTTTTT.